Shown below are 21 T cell receptor beta chains from a single sample sequenced in a study of blood T cell repertoires in COVID-19. Measured with immunoSEQ multiplex PCR; TCRdb has only the in-frame clones, and not every one. The sample has around 68,000 clones; roughly nine tenths are singletons. Specimen: peripheral blood. All receptors derive from a man in his fifties with active COVID-19.

The rearrangement uses TRBV2 and TRBJ2-7, with D perhaps matching TRBD1 (5 bases). Trimming cost V 6 bases and J 3 bases, with 27 bases left between them. CDR3 length: 18 residues. The germline V gene has CDR1 SNHLY and CDR2 FYNNEI. The CDR3 nucleotides are TGTGCCAGCAGCGCAACCCCAGGGATGGGGCCCCAAGGCTACGAGCAGTACTTC. Translated, it gives CASSATPGMGPQGYEQYF.

This sequence joins TRBV19 and TRBJ1-2; TRBD1 matches at 7 bases. Germline V gives CDR1 LNHDA, CDR2 SQIVND (reference sequence). This CDR3 has 14 amino acids. Trimming at V came to 5 bases and at J to 1 base, leaving 4 bases not matched to a gene. The CDR3 DNA reads TGTGCCAGTAGTCCGGCAGGGGGTAACTATGGCTACACCTTC. Its protein is CASSPAGGNYGYTF.

This chain uses TRBV19 with TRBJ1-2; maybe TRBD1 (5 bases). V lost 4 bases to trimming and J lost 7 bases, with 10 bases between them. The CDR3 totals 12 residues. The germline CDR1 and CDR2 sequences are LNHDA and SQIVND (reference sequence). CDR3 region: CASSSREAGYTF. DNA of the CDR3: TGTGCCAGTAGTAGCAGGGAGGCTGGCTACACCTTC.

The genes are TRBV2 and TRBJ2-7; D call uncertain. The CDR3 runs to 12 residues. V lost 7 bases to trimming and J lost 1 base, with 8 bases between them. Per the germline V gene, CDR1 is SNHLY and CDR2 is FYNNEI. DNA for the CDR3: TGTGCCAGCACAGGTGAATCCTACGAGCAGTACTTC. Translated: CASTGESYEQYF.

This chain uses TRBV6-6 with TRBJ2-1; tentative D call: TRBD2 (5 bases). Germline V gene data show CDR1 as MNHNY and CDR2 as SVGAGI (reference sequence). CDR3 length: 16 residues. Trimming took 9 bases from V and 0 from J, leaving 18 bases between them. The CDR3 DNA is TGTGCCAGTTTTGATCAGGCGGGTGGCTCCTACAATGAGCAGTTCTTC. As protein: CASFDQAGGSYNEQFF.

The V call is TRBV6-6, the J call TRBJ1-1; D call uncertain. Germline V CDR1 and CDR2: MNHNY, SVGAGI (reference sequence). The CDR3 runs to 15 residues. V lost 5 bases and J 5 bases, leaving 18 bases between the germline ends. CDR3 residues: CASSRPAEVGTEAFF. In DNA, the CDR3 is TGTGCCAGCAGTCGACCGGCGGAGGTTGGGACTGAAGCTTTCTTT.

This clone was recorded once. Distinct nucleotide sequences in the sample also encode this CDR3. The V gene is TRBV10-1, the J gene TRBJ2-2; TRBD2 matches 7 bases. Germline V gives CDR1 WNHNN, CDR2 SYGVQD (reference sequence). The ends lost 4 bases at V and 4 bases at J; junction bases unmatched: 3. The CDR3 is made up of 14 amino acids. CDR3 in amino acids: CASSVLAVTGELFF. The CDR3 DNA is TGCGCCAGCAGTGTTCTAGCGGTCACCGGGGAGCTGTTTTTT.

The chain joins TRBV6-2 or TRBV6-3 to TRBJ1-1; 7 bases agree with TRBD1. V lost 2 bases, J lost 4 bases, and 19 bases stayed unmatched. Per the germline V gene, CDR1 is MNHEY and CDR2 is SVGEGT. The CDR3 extends over 19 amino acids. CDR3 region: CASSYLVGQVPPYSTEAFF. CDR3 in DNA: TGTGCCAGCAGTTACCTGGTCGGACAGGTCCCCCCCTATAGCACTGAAGCTTTCTTT.

V is TRBV11-2 and J is TRBJ2-7, with 9 bases matching TRBD1. Germline trimming cut 2 bases from V and 3 bases from J; bases unmatched to any gene: 5. CDR3 length: 15 amino acids. Germline V CDR1 and CDR2: SGHAT, FQNNGV. The CDR3 DNA is TGTGCCAGCAGCTTATATGGGACAGGGATCTACGAGCAGTACTTC. It is translated as CASSLYGTGIYEQYF.

J is TRBJ1-5 and V is TRBV15; TRBD1 is a possible D gene (6 bases). Germline assignment: CDR1 LNHNV and CDR2 YYDKDF (reference sequence). The CDR3 contains 18 residues. V was pared by 1 base and J by 0 bases, with 16 bases between. CDR3 nucleotide sequence: TGTGCCACCAGCAGAGCGCCCGGGGGAGGGGGTAGCAATCAGCCCCAGCATTTT. The encoded protein is CATSRAPGGGGSNQPQHF.

The chain has TRBV5-1 and TRBJ2-3, with D perhaps matching TRBD2 (5 bases). The V and J ends lost 4 bases and 3 bases respectively, with 12 bases between them. In germline, CDR1 is SGHRS, CDR2 YFSETQ. The CDR3 has 14 residues. CDR3 DNA sequence: TGCGCCAGCAGCCCCACACGGGGAACAGATACGCAGTATTTT. Translated, it gives CASSPTRGTDTQYF.

The V gene is TRBV5-6, the J gene TRBJ1-2; 10 bases align to TRBD1. Germline values: CDR1 SGHDT, CDR2 YYEEEE. The CDR3 sequence is 12 residues long. The junction had 2 bases not matched to a gene; V was cut back by 5 bases and J by 7 bases. The CDR3 DNA reads TGTGCCAGCAGGGACAGGGGGTTTGGCTACACCTTC. It codes for CASRDRGFGYTF.

The chain couples TRBV5-1 to TRBJ2-1; 10 nucleotides match TRBD1. CDR3 length equals 15 residues. V shed 4 bases, J shed 6 bases, and the junction held 7 bases outside the gene matches. The germline CDR1 and CDR2 sequences are SGHRS and YFSETQ. The CDR3 DNA sequence: TGCGCCAGCAGCCCGACGGGACAGGGGATCAATGAGCAGTTCTTC. Translating it yields CASSPTGQGINEQFF.

This clone was counted once. V usage is TRBV19 and J usage is TRBJ2-3, with D perhaps matching TRBD1 (6 bases). V gave up 6 bases and J gave up 4 bases, with 11 bases separating them. The V gene's germline CDR1 is LNHDA and CDR2 SQIVND (reference sequence). This CDR3 comprises 13 residues. CDR3 coding DNA: TGTGCCAGTAGAGCCAGGGGTTCAGATACGCAGTATTTT. Translated, it gives CASRARGSDTQYF.

This chain links TRBV6-5 with TRBJ2-6; TRBD1 is a possible D gene (5 bases). This CDR3 comprises 13 residues. V was trimmed by 9 bases and J by 5 bases, leaving 11 bases between them. The germline V gene encodes CDR1 MNHEY and CDR2 SVGAGI. The CDR3 DNA is TGTGCCAGGCAGGGATTTCGGGCCAACGTCCTGACTTTC. Protein sequence: CARQGFRANVLTF.

The rearrangement links TRBV5-6 to TRBJ2-1; 10 nucleotides align to TRBD2. Germline V gene lookup returns CDR1 SGHDT and CDR2 YYEEEE. V trimming: 4 bases; J trimming: 8 bases; junction bases outside the gene matches: 12. The CDR3 spans 16 residues. The CDR3 nucleotides are TGTGCCAGCAGCAGCCTACTAGCGGGGTTTAAGGATGAGCAGTTCTTC. This gives the protein CASSSLLAGFKDEQFF.

This chain links TRBV5-1 with TRBJ1-5; D is possibly TRBD1 (6 bases). CDR1 SGHRS and CDR2 YFSETQ come from the germline V gene. V lost 2 bases and J 4 bases, leaving 10 bases between the germline ends. CDR3 length: 14 residues. The CDR3 reads CASSFTGPNQPQHF. In nucleotides, the CDR3 is TGCGCCAGCAGCTTTACAGGGCCTAATCAGCCCCAGCATTTT.

The chain joins TRBV20-1 to TRBJ2-1; 10 bases align to TRBD2. CDR1 is DFQATT, CDR2 SNEGSKA, per germline (reference sequence). The trim removed 3 bases at V and 4 bases at J, leaving 6 bases unmatched. CDR3 size: 15 residues. The CDR3 DNA follows: TGCAGTGCTAGTGGTAGCGGGGGGCCTTACAATGAGCAGTTCTTC. Translating it yields CSASGSGGPYNEQFF.

The chain couples TRBV11-2 to TRBJ2-7; 8 bases map to TRBD1. V shed 1 base and J 1 base; nucleotides not matched to a gene: 0. The CDR3 extends over 14 amino acids. Germline V gives CDR1 SGHAT, CDR2 FQNNGV. CDR3 nucleotides: TGTGCCAGCAGCTTAGGGACAGGGTCCTACGAGCAGTACTTC. It is translated as CASSLGTGSYEQYF.

V gene TRBV19 combines with J gene TRBJ2-6; D is uncertain. V shed 4 bases and J shed 0 bases, with 4 bases lying between them. The V gene's germline CDR1 is LNHDA and CDR2 SQIVND (reference sequence). The CDR3 is made up of 14 amino acids. This CDR3 reads CASSRPSGANVLTF. For the CDR3, the DNA is TGTGCCAGTAGTAGGCCCTCTGGGGCCAACGTCCTGACTTTC.

The chain combines TRBV4-2 with TRBJ2-3; 10 bases align to TRBD2. Per the germline V gene, CDR1 is LGHNA and CDR2 is YNFKEQ. V dropped 0 bases and J dropped 8; count of bases not matched to a gene: 5. This CDR3 has 15 amino acids. DNA for the CDR3: TGTGCCAGCAGCCAAGATCTAGCGGGGGTAGGTACGCAGTATTTT. It codes for CASSQDLAGVGTQYF.